Listed below are T cell receptor beta chains from one sample, sequenced in a study of cytomegalovirus exposure and HLA in healthy donors. Measured with immunoSEQ multiplex PCR; TCRdb has only the in-frame clones, and not every one. Of roughly 200,000 clones in the sample, approximately 90% were seen once. The source material was PBMCs. The receptors derive from a boy under 10 years old in good health and CMV-seronegative. Both conserved end residues are part of each CDR3. Each record gives: J gene, CDR3 length, clone size, D gene, V gene, CDR3 DNA, CDR3 protein. D genes are given only for firm matches. Size tells how often a clone was seen (once, few, many) or the class of an expanded clone, and some rows leave it out.

j_gene: TRBJ2-5; len: 16; abundance: NA; d_gene: NA; v_gene: TRBV5-1; CDR3nt: TGCGCCAGCAGCTGGCCCCGGGGGAGTCTACAAGAGACCCAGTACTTC; CDR3aa: CASSWPRGSLQETQYF
j_gene: TRBJ2-7; len: 12; abundance: NA; d_gene: NA; v_gene: TRBV5-4; CDR3nt: TGTGCCAGCAGCATAGACAGCTACGAGCAGTACTTC; CDR3aa: CASSIDSYEQYF
j_gene: TRBJ2-7; len: 14; abundance: NA; d_gene: NA; v_gene: TRBV11-2; CDR3nt: TGTGCCAGCAGCTTCGGGGGGCCAACATACGAGCAGTACTTC; CDR3aa: CASSFGGPTYEQYF
j_gene: TRBJ1-2; len: 15; abundance: few; d_gene: NA; v_gene: TRBV4-1; CDR3nt: TGCGCCAGCAGCCAAGAAATTACAGGTCGGGTTGGCTACACCTTC; CDR3aa: CASSQEITGRVGYTF
j_gene: TRBJ2-7; len: 15; abundance: NA; d_gene: NA; v_gene: TRBV7-9; CDR3nt: TGTGCCAGCAGCCTCATAGGCCTTCAGGGTTACGAGCAGTACTTC; CDR3aa: CASSLIGLQGYEQYF
j_gene: TRBJ1-4; len: 15; abundance: NA; d_gene: NA; v_gene: TRBV5-1; CDR3nt: TGCGCCAGCAGCCCTTTCCCGGGAGATACGGAAAAACTGTTTTTT; CDR3aa: CASSPFPGDTEKLFF
j_gene: TRBJ1-1; len: 15; abundance: NA; d_gene: NA; v_gene: TRBV11-1; CDR3nt: TGTGCCAGCAGCTTCAGTATCGATCCGTTTACTGAAGCTTTCTTT; CDR3aa: CASSFSIDPFTEAFF
j_gene: TRBJ2-1; len: 15; abundance: NA; d_gene: TRBD2; v_gene: TRBV28; CDR3nt: TGTGCCAGCAGTTCTGGGGCGGGAGCTTCCGATGAGCAGTTCTTC; CDR3aa: CASSSGAGASDEQFF
j_gene: TRBJ2-7; len: 14; abundance: few; d_gene: TRBD2; v_gene: TRBV6-1; CDR3nt: TGTGCCAGCAGTGCCTCGACTAGCGACTACGAGCAGTACTTC; CDR3aa: CASSASTSDYEQYF
j_gene: TRBJ1-5; len: 18; abundance: NA; d_gene: NA; v_gene: TRBV7-2; CDR3nt: TGTGCCAGCAGCTTAGAACTACCGGACAGCCTTTACAATCAGCCCCAGCATTTT; CDR3aa: CASSLELPDSLYNQPQHF
j_gene: TRBJ2-7; len: 13; abundance: NA; d_gene: NA; v_gene: TRBV28; CDR3nt: TGTGCCAGCCGGGACAAAAGAACCTACGAGCAGTACTTC; CDR3aa: CASRDKRTYEQYF
j_gene: TRBJ1-4; len: 15; abundance: NA; d_gene: TRBD1; v_gene: TRBV5-1; CDR3nt: TGCGCCAGCCGGTCCTACAGGGGCGGAGATGAAAAACTGTTTTTT; CDR3aa: CASRSYRGGDEKLFF
j_gene: TRBJ2-5; len: 16; abundance: NA; d_gene: TRBD2; v_gene: TRBV11-3; CDR3nt: TGTGCCAGCAGCGCAGGTAGCGGGAGTGGGCAAGAGACCCAGTACTTC; CDR3aa: CASSAGSGSGQETQYF
j_gene: TRBJ1-2; len: 15; abundance: NA; d_gene: TRBD1; v_gene: TRBV6-5; CDR3nt: TGTGCCAGCAGTTACGAGTTCGGGACAGGGAATGGCTACACCTTC; CDR3aa: CASSYEFGTGNGYTF
j_gene: TRBJ1-1; len: 19; abundance: NA; d_gene: NA; v_gene: TRBV4-1; CDR3nt: TGCGCCAGCAGCCTCCGCCCCGGGACACGATATTTAGGGTACACTGAAGCTTTCTTT; CDR3aa: CASSLRPGTRYLGYTEAFF
j_gene: TRBJ2-3; len: 17; abundance: NA; d_gene: TRBD2; v_gene: TRBV19; CDR3nt: TGTGCCAGTAGTATACCCCGAGCGGGGGCCTCTCTAAGTACGCAGTATTTT; CDR3aa: CASSIPRAGASLSTQYF
j_gene: TRBJ1-1; len: 15; abundance: once; d_gene: NA; v_gene: TRBV7-9; CDR3nt: TGTGCCAGCAGCTTAGCTGCAGAAATGAACACTGAAGCTTTCTTT; CDR3aa: CASSLAAEMNTEAFF
j_gene: TRBJ2-1; len: 14; abundance: NA; d_gene: NA; v_gene: TRBV28; CDR3nt: TGTGCCAGCGGCATCGGGGAGTTAAGGAATGAGCAGTTCTTC; CDR3aa: CASGIGELRNEQFF
j_gene: TRBJ2-7; len: 14; abundance: NA; d_gene: TRBD1; v_gene: TRBV6-6; CDR3nt: TGTGCCAGCAGCCTCGGACAGGGGGCCTACGAGCAGTACTTC; CDR3aa: CASSLGQGAYEQYF
j_gene: TRBJ1-1; len: 12; abundance: NA; d_gene: NA; v_gene: TRBV19; CDR3nt: TGTGCCAGTAGTGGCGGGACGGCTGAAGCTTTCTTT; CDR3aa: CASSGGTAEAFF
j_gene: TRBJ1-5; len: 15; abundance: NA; d_gene: NA; v_gene: TRBV28; CDR3nt: TGTGCCAGCAGTTTCCTGAACAGGGCCAATCAGCCCCAGCATTTT; CDR3aa: CASSFLNRANQPQHF
j_gene: TRBJ2-7; len: 22; abundance: NA; d_gene: TRBD2; v_gene: TRBV7-8; CDR3nt: TGTGCCAGCAGCTTGGCTAAACCCTCCGGGACTAGCGGACCACAGACGACCTACGAGCAGTACTTC; CDR3aa: CASSLAKPSGTSGPQTTYEQYF
j_gene: TRBJ2-7; len: 14; abundance: few; d_gene: NA; v_gene: TRBV14; CDR3nt: TGTGCCAGCAGCCAATCGGGACTTCCCTACGAGCAGTACTTC; CDR3aa: CASSQSGLPYEQYF
j_gene: TRBJ2-2; len: 13; abundance: once; d_gene: NA; v_gene: TRBV27; CDR3nt: TGTGCCAGCAGTTTTGGGCACACCGGGGAGCTGTTTTTT; CDR3aa: CASSFGHTGELFF
j_gene: TRBJ2-1; len: 14; abundance: NA; d_gene: TRBD2; v_gene: TRBV5-1; CDR3nt: TGCGCCAGCAGCTTTTCCCTAGCGGGATATGAGCAGTTCTTC; CDR3aa: CASSFSLAGYEQFF
j_gene: TRBJ2-7; len: 15; abundance: NA; d_gene: TRBD2; v_gene: TRBV27; CDR3nt: TGTGCCAGCAGTACAACTAGCGGGCCTACCTACGAGCAGTACTTC; CDR3aa: CASSTTSGPTYEQYF
j_gene: TRBJ2-5; len: 14; abundance: NA; d_gene: TRBD1; v_gene: TRBV5-1; CDR3nt: TGCGCCAGTGAGACAGGGTCGGGACAAGAGACCCAGTACTTC; CDR3aa: CASETGSGQETQYF
j_gene: TRBJ2-2; len: 13; abundance: NA; d_gene: NA; v_gene: TRBV9; CDR3nt: TGTGCCAGCAGCGTAGGGGGGGTCGGGGAGCTGTTTTTT; CDR3aa: CASSVGGVGELFF
j_gene: TRBJ2-7; len: 15; abundance: once; d_gene: TRBD1; v_gene: TRBV28; CDR3nt: TGTGCCAGCAGTGGTGCGACAGGGACCCCCTACGAGCAGTACTTC; CDR3aa: CASSGATGTPYEQYF
j_gene: TRBJ2-5; len: 16; abundance: NA; d_gene: NA; v_gene: TRBV4-1; CDR3nt: TGCGCCAGCAGCCAAGATCCAGGGGCCCCTCCAGAGACCCAGTACTTC; CDR3aa: CASSQDPGAPPETQYF
j_gene: TRBJ2-1; len: 16; abundance: NA; d_gene: NA; v_gene: TRBV5-1; CDR3nt: TGCGCCAGCAGCTTGTATACTCCCTCGCTCGACAATGAGCAGTTCTTC; CDR3aa: CASSLYTPSLDNEQFF
j_gene: TRBJ1-1; len: 15; abundance: NA; d_gene: NA; v_gene: TRBV19; CDR3nt: TGTGCCAGTACCCAGGGTTCCCTGGCAGGCACTGAAGCTTTCTTT; CDR3aa: CASTQGSLAGTEAFF
j_gene: TRBJ2-2; len: 15; abundance: NA; d_gene: TRBD1; v_gene: TRBV5-5; CDR3nt: TGTGCCAGCAGCTTCCGGGACAGGGGGACCGGGGAGCTGTTTTTT; CDR3aa: CASSFRDRGTGELFF
j_gene: TRBJ1-1; len: 13; abundance: NA; d_gene: TRBD1; v_gene: TRBV4-1; CDR3nt: TGCGCCAGCAGAGACAGGGAGTACACTGAAGCTTTCTTT; CDR3aa: CASRDREYTEAFF
j_gene: TRBJ2-7; len: 13; abundance: NA; d_gene: NA; v_gene: TRBV27; CDR3nt: TGTGCCAGCAGTTTTGGACAGAACTACGAGCAGTACTTC; CDR3aa: CASSFGQNYEQYF
j_gene: TRBJ1-1; len: 15; abundance: NA; d_gene: TRBD1; v_gene: TRBV6-5; CDR3nt: TGTGCCAGCAGGGCGACTTGGACAGGGAACACTGAAGCTTTCTTT; CDR3aa: CASRATWTGNTEAFF
j_gene: TRBJ2-7; len: 14; abundance: NA; d_gene: TRBD2; v_gene: TRBV27; CDR3nt: TGTGCCAGCAGTTTTGGCGGGGGTCCCTACGAGCAGTACTTC; CDR3aa: CASSFGGGPYEQYF
j_gene: TRBJ2-7; len: 15; abundance: NA; d_gene: NA; v_gene: TRBV7-3; CDR3nt: TGTGCCAGCAGCTTAGGGTCAGGTGGGTTCTACGAGCAGTACTTC; CDR3aa: CASSLGSGGFYEQYF
j_gene: TRBJ1-1; len: 13; abundance: few; d_gene: NA; v_gene: TRBV7-9; CDR3nt: TGTGCCAGCAGCTTTGGTCAGGGGTTGAGAGCTTTCTTT; CDR3aa: CASSFGQGLRAFF
j_gene: TRBJ1-5; len: 15; abundance: NA; d_gene: NA; v_gene: TRBV30; CDR3nt: TGTGCCTGGAGTTTTGCGGGGGGAGGCGATCAGCCCCAGCATTTT; CDR3aa: CAWSFAGGGDQPQHF
j_gene: TRBJ2-3; len: 16; abundance: NA; d_gene: TRBD2; v_gene: TRBV19; CDR3nt: TGTGCCAGTAGTAGTCCTAGCGGGGGGGCGGGAGATACGCAGTATTTT; CDR3aa: CASSSPSGGAGDTQYF
j_gene: TRBJ2-5; len: 15; abundance: NA; d_gene: NA; v_gene: TRBV5-1; CDR3nt: TGCGCCAGCAGCTTGGGACTAGGTGGGTCGGAGACCCAGTACTTC; CDR3aa: CASSLGLGGSETQYF
j_gene: TRBJ1-1; len: 14; abundance: NA; d_gene: TRBD1; v_gene: TRBV7-6; CDR3nt: TGTGCCAGCAGCGACTACAGGGGGAACACTGAAGCTTTCTTT; CDR3aa: CASSDYRGNTEAFF
j_gene: TRBJ2-2; len: 17; abundance: few; d_gene: NA; v_gene: TRBV27; CDR3nt: TGTGCCAGCAGCTACATTACGTCGGGGGATCCCACCGGGGAGCTGTTTTTT; CDR3aa: CASSYITSGDPTGELFF
j_gene: TRBJ1-4; len: 15; abundance: few; d_gene: TRBD1; v_gene: TRBV7-9; CDR3nt: TGTGCCAGCAGCCTCCGACAGGGACTCAATGAAAAACTGTTTTTT; CDR3aa: CASSLRQGLNEKLFF